The clone carrying this TCR beta chain was observed a handful of times. Amplified TCR beta CDR3 regions derived from RNA transcripts. When the TCR CDR3 underwent first-round RT-PCR, the HTBI primer set was used. Using its own MiXCR run on the multiplex PCR reads, TCRdb lists one record per CDR3 protein. Seen here are about 560,000 distinct CDR3 sequences, around 13% observed once, and the top ten hold more than 11%. The source of the PBMCs was 9.5 to 10 ml of fresh peripheral blood. The data were obtained in a study of T cells in Graves' hyperthyroidism and ophthalmopathy. Trimming took off 3 bases at V and 4 bases at J, with 13 bases between the two ends. The CDR3 contains 14 residues.

This sequence was found in a woman between 35 and 50 years old with Graves' hyperthyroidism. The specimen sequenced was blood. This chain joins TRBV5-7 and TRBJ2-5; tentative D call: TRBD1 (6 bases). TRBV5-7 is identified as an open reading frame with a role that is uncertain. DNA for the CDR3: TGTGCCAGCAGCTCGTCAGGGGATCGAGAGACCCAGTACTTC. This gives the protein CASSSSGDRETQYF.